This is a list of T cell receptor beta chains from one sample in a study of blood T cell repertoires in COVID-19. The protocol was immunoSEQ multiplex PCR, while the TCRdb copy is restricted to in-frame clones and leaves out a portion. Found here are around 460,000 clones, 85% to 90% of them singletons; the top ten hold roughly 0.87%. Sequenced input: peripheral blood. These receptors were taken from a man between 18 and 35 years old with COVID-19, enrolled during active disease. Both conserved end residues are part of each CDR3. The D gene is left open where the match is weak. Expanded clones get a size class; other rows say once, few or many, or leave the size out.

J gene | V gene | D gene | clone size | CDR3 protein | CDR3 DNA
TRBJ1-4 | TRBV6-6 | TRBD1 | - | CASRAGQGNEKLFF | TGTGCCAGCAGAGCGGGACAGGGGAATGAAAAACTGTTTTTT
TRBJ2-5 | TRBV9 | TRBD1 | - | CASSVGGQGPGETQYF | TGTGCCAGCAGCGTAGGGGGACAGGGACCAGGAGAGACCCAGTACTTC
TRBJ1-5 | TRBV4-1 | - | - | CASSPVWGGDHSNQPQHF | TGCGCCAGCAGCCCGGTTTGGGGGGGCGATCATAGCAATCAGCCCCAGCATTTT
TRBJ1-2 | TRBV11-2 | - | - | CASSSGDGYTF | TGTGCCAGCAGCTCGGGGGATGGCTACACCTTC
TRBJ2-1 | TRBV30 | - | once | CAWSPSSYNEQFF | TGTGCCTGGAGCCCTAGCTCCTACAATGAGCAGTTCTTC
TRBJ2-2 | TRBV27 | TRBD1 | - | CASSLDTPGQGRTGELFF | TGTGCCAGCAGTTTGGACACTCCGGGACAGGGTCGAACCGGGGAGCTGTTTTTT
TRBJ1-5 | TRBV6-5 | - | - | CASSFRVGNQPQHF | TGTGCCAGCAGCTTCAGGGTTGGCAATCAGCCCCAGCATTTT
TRBJ1-1 | TRBV5-6 | - | - | CASSLAGNTEAFF | TGTGCCAGCAGCTTGGCAGGGAACACTGAAGCTTTCTTT
TRBJ2-2 | TRBV7-9 | TRBD2 | - | CASSLRLAVNTGELFF | TGTGCCAGCAGCTTACGACTAGCGGTTAACACCGGGGAGCTGTTTTTT
TRBJ1-6 | TRBV19 | - | - | CASSPEPFQNSPLHF | TGTGCCAGTAGTCCGGAGCCCTTCCAAAATTCACCCCTCCACTTT
TRBJ2-1 | TRBV6-1 | TRBD2 | - | CASSDGTSGYNEQFF | TGTGCCAGCAGTGACGGGACTAGCGGCTACAATGAGCAGTTCTTC
TRBJ2-7 | TRBV19 | TRBD1 | - | CASSGTGTGEVEQYF | TGTGCCAGTAGTGGTACCGGGACAGGGGAGGTCGAGCAGTACTTC
TRBJ2-7 | TRBV5-4 | TRBD1 | once | CASSGGTGGFNEQYF | TGTGCCAGCAGCGGGGGGACAGGGGGCTTCAACGAGCAGTACTTC
TRBJ2-5 | TRBV20-1 | - | once | CSCSGQETQYF | TGCAGTTGTAGCGGCCAAGAGACCCAGTACTTC
TRBJ2-2 | TRBV2 | - | - | CATSGILTGELFF | TGTGCCACCTCAGGGATCCTCACCGGGGAGCTGTTTTTT